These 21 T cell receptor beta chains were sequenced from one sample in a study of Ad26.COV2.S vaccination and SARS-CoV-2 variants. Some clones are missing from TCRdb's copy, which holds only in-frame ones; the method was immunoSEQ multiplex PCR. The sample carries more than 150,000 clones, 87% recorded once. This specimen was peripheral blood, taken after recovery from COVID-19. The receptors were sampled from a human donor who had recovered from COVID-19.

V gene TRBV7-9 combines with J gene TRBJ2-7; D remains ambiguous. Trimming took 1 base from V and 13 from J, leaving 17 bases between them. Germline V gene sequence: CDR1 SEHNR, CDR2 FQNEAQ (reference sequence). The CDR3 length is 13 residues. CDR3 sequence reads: CASSLGELPGRYF. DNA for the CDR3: TGTGCCAGCAGCTTAGGGGAACTGCCAGGTAGATACTTC.

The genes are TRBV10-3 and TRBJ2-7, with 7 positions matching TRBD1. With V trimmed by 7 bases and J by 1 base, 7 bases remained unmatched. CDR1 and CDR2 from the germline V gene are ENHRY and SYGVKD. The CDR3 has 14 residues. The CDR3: CAINGDRGSYEQYF. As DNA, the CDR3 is TGTGCCATCAATGGGGACAGAGGTTCCTACGAGCAGTACTTC.

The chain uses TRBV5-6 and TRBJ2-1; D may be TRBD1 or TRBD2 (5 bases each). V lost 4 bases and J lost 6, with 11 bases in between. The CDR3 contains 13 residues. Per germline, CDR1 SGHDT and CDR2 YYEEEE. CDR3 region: CASSPGTVNEQFF. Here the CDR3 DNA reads TGTGCCAGCAGCCCGGGGACGGTCAATGAGCAGTTCTTC.

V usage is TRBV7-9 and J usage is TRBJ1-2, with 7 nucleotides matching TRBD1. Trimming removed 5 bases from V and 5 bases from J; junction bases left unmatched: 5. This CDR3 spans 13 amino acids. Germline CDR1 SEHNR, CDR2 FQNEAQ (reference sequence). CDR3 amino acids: CASSPTQGYGYTF. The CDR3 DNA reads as TGTGCCAGCAGCCCAACACAGGGGTATGGCTACACCTTC.

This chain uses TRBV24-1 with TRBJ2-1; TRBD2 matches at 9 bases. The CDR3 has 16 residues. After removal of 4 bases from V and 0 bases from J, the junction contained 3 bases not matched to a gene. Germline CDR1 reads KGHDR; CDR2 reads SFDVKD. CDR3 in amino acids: CATSDRSGGSYNEQFF. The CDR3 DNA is TGTGCCACCAGTGACCGTAGCGGGGGCTCCTACAATGAGCAGTTCTTC.

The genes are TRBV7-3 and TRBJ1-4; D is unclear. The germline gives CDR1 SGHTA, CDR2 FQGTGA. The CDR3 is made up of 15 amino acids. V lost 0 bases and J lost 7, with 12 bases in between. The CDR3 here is CASSLTRSGGEKLFF. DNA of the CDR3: TGTGCCAGCAGCTTAACGAGATCAGGCGGTGAAAAACTGTTTTTT.

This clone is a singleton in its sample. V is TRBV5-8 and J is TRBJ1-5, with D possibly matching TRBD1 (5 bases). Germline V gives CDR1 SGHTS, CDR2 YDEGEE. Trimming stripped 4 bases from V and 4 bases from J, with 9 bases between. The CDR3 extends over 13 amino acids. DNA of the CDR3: TGTGCCAGCAGCCTGGGGACTAATCAGCCCCAGCATTTT. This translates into CASSLGTNQPQHF.

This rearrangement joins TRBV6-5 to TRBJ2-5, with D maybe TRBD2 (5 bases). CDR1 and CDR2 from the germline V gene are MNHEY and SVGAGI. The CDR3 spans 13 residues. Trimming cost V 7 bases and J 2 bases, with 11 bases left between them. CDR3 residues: CASKDSLQETQYF. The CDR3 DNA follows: TGTGCCAGCAAGGACTCACTTCAAGAGACCCAGTACTTC.

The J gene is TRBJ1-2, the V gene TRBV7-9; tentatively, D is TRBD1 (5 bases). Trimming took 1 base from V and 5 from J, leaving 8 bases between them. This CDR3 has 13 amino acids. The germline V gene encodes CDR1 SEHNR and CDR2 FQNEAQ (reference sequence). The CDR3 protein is CASSLVGTYGYTF. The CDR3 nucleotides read TGTGCCAGCAGCTTAGTCGGGACTTATGGCTACACCTTC. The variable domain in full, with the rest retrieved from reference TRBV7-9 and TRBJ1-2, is DTGVSQNPRHKITKRGQNVTFRCDPISEHNRLYWYRQTLGQGPEFLTYFQNEAQLEKSRLLSDRFSAERPKGSFSTLEIQRTEQGDSAMYLCASSLVGTYGYTFGSGTRLTVV.

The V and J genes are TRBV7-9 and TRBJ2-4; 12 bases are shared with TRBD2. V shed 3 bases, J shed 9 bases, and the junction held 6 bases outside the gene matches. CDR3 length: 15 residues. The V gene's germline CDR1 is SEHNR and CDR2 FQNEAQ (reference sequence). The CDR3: CASSLASGGASIQYF. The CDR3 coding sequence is TGTGCCAGCAGCTTGGCTAGCGGGGGGGCTAGCATTCAGTACTTC.

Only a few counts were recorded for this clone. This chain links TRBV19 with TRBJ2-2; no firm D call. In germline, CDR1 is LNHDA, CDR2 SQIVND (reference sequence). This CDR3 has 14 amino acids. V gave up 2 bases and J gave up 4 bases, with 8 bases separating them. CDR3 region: CASSISGFTGELFF. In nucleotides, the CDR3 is TGTGCCAGTAGTATAAGTGGATTCACCGGGGAGCTGTTTTTT.

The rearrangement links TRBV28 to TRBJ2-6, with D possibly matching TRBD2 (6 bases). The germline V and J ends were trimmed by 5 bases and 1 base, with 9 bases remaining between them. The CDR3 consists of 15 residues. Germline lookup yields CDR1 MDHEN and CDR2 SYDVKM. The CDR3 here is CASSIGGSGANVLTF. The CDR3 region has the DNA TGTGCCAGCAGTATCGGAGGGTCTGGGGCCAACGTCCTGACTTTC.

Here the CDR3 DNA reads TGTGCCAGTAGTATAACAAGACTATCTTTAGGGGTCAATGAGCAGTTCTTC. It yields the protein CASSITRLSLGVNEQFF. The rearrangement joins TRBV19 to TRBJ2-1; D may correspond to TRBD1 or TRBD2 (5 bases each). This CDR3 comprises 17 residues. CDR1 and CDR2 (germline): LNHDA, SQIVND (reference sequence). V was trimmed by 2 bases and J by 6 bases, leaving 20 bases between them. Complete variable domain (other parts from reference TRBV19 and TRBJ2-1): DGGITQSPKYLFRKEGQNVTLSCEQNLNHDAMYWYRQDPGQGLRLIYYSQIVNDFQKGDIAEGYSVSREKKESFPLTVTSAQKNPTAFYLCASSITRLSLGVNEQFFGPGTRLTVL.

The CDR3 DNA reads TGTGCCAGCAGCGGACTAGCGGGAGGTCTAGGGGAGCTGTTTTTT. It codes for CASSGLAGGLGELFF. The rearrangement links TRBV7-6 to TRBJ2-2, with TRBD2 identical over 14 bases. CDR3 size: 15 residues. From germline, CDR1 is SGHVS and CDR2 FNYEAQ. The J segment lost 8 bases and the V segment lost 5 bases, leaving 4 bases of the junction unmatched.

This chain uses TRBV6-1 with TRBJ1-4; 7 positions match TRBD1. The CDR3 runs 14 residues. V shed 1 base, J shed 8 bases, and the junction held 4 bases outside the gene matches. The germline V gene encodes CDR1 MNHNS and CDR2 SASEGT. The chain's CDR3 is CASSEGQGSEKLFF. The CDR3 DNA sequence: TGTGCCAGCAGTGAAGGACAGGGTTCGGAAAAACTGTTTTTT.

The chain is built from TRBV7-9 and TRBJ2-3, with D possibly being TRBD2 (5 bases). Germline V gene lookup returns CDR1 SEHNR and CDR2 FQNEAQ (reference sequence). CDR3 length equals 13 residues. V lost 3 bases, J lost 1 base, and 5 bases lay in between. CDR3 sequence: CASSLGGTDTQYF. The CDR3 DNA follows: TGTGCCAGCAGCTTGGGAGGCACAGATACGCAGTATTTT.

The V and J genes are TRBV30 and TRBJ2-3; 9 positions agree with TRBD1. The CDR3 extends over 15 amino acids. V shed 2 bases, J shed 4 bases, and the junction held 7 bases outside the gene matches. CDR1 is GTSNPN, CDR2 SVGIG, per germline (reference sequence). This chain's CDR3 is CAWSPGQGEADTQYF. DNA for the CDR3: TGTGCCTGGAGTCCGGGACAGGGAGAGGCAGATACGCAGTATTTT.

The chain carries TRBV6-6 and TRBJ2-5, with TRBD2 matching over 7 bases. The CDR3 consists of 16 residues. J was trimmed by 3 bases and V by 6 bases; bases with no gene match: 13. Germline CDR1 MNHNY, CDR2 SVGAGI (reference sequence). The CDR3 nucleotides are TGTGCCAGCAGACGCCACGTGGGGGGGAGGGAAGAGACCCAGTACTTC. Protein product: CASRRHVGGREETQYF.

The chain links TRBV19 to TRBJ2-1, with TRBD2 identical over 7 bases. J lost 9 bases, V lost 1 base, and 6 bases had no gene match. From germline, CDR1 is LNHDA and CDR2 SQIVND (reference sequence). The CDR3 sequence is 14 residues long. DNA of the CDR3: TGTGCCAGTAGTATAGGGGGGGGGTTACGTGAGCAGTTCTTC. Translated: CASSIGGGLREQFF.

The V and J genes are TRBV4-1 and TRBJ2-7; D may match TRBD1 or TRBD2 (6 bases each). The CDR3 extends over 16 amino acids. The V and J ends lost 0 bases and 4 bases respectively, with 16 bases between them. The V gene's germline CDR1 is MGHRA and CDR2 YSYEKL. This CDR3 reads CASSQDEGGFLYEQYF. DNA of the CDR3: TGCGCCAGCAGCCAAGATGAGGGGGGATTTCTATACGAGCAGTACTTC.

The CDR3 region is CASSLYGAYEQYF. CDR3 nucleotides: TGTGCCAGCAGTTTATATGGGGCCTACGAGCAGTACTTC. The rearrangement joins TRBV28 to TRBJ2-7; no definite D call. CDR3 length: 13 amino acids. The germline gives CDR1 MDHEN, CDR2 SYDVKM. The V end was cut by 1 base, the J end by 2 bases, with 6 bases between.